This T cell receptor (beta chain) derives from a study of blood T cell repertoires in COVID-19. Study-wide context: T cells, B-cell-depleted T cells, or PBMCs supplied cDNA or gDNA.

Here immunoSEQ multiplex PCR was the method, and the copy in TCRdb shows in-frame clones only, minus some. The data contain some 120,000 clones, over 60% of them seen just once; the ten biggest clones take up around a third. CDR1 and CDR2 (germline): SNHLY, FYNNEI. CDR3 length: 14 residues. V was pared by 7 bases and J by 4 bases, with 9 bases of the junction left unmatched. The chain has TRBV2 and TRBJ2-7; 8 bases align to TRBD1. This clonotype was sampled from a man aged 35-49 years with active or convalescent COVID-19. Material: peripheral blood. DNA for the CDR3: TGTGCCAGCATCCCGGACAGGGTCGGATACGAGCAGTACTTC. The encoded protein is CASIPDRVGYEQYF.